These 10 T cell receptor beta chains were all obtained from the same sample, sequenced in a study of blood T cell repertoires in COVID-19. Only in-frame clones appear in the TCRdb table, and some are missing; sequencing was by immunoSEQ multiplex PCR. Of 150,000 or so clones in the sample, about 86% were seen once. The sample taken for sequencing was peripheral blood. The receptors were sampled from a woman older than 75 with acute or convalescent COVID-19.

This chain uses TRBV7-9 with TRBJ2-3; D is undetermined. CDR3 length: 16 amino acids. Trimming removed 2 bases at V and 2 bases at J, with 14 bases between. Germline assignment: CDR1 SEHNR and CDR2 FQNEAQ (reference sequence). The CDR3 is CASSLRDTSNTDTQYF. CDR3 nucleotides: TGTGCCAGCAGCTTACGAGACACCTCAAACACAGATACGCAGTATTTT.

The gene calls are TRBV7-9 and TRBJ1-4; maybe TRBD1 (5 bases). V lost 3 bases and J lost 7, with 15 bases in between. Germline-derived CDR1 and CDR2 are SEHNR and FQNEAQ (reference sequence). This CDR3 comprises 15 residues. The CDR3 DNA sequence: TGTGCCAGCAGCTTTTACTTACAGGAGGGTGAAAAACTGTTTTTT. It yields the protein CASSFYLQEGEKLFF.

The J gene is TRBJ1-3, the V gene TRBV5-1, with D hard to call. The CDR3 consists of 16 residues. Germline V gene sequence: CDR1 SGHRS, CDR2 YFSETQ. Between the trimmed V and J ends, which lost 0 bases and 3 bases, there was a span of 13 bases. The CDR3 DNA reads TGCGCCAGCAGCTTGGGGAGGGATCGGGATGGAAACACCATATATTTT. Translating gives CASSLGRDRDGNTIYF.

The genes are TRBV25-1 and TRBJ1-4; 8 bases line up with TRBD1. CDR1 and CDR2 (germline): MGHDK, SYGVNS. V lost 1 base, J lost 7 bases, and 5 bases stayed unmatched. The CDR3 runs to 15 residues. The DNA of the CDR3 is TGTGCCAGCAGTGAATGGGCAGGGGGCATTGAAAAACTGTTTTTT. Protein product: CASSEWAGGIEKLFF.

The J gene is TRBJ2-7, the V gene TRBV3-1 (or the pseudogene TRBV3-2); D perhaps matches TRBD2 (7 bases). The CDR3 is 16 amino acids. Trimming removed 4 bases from V and 2 bases from J, with 18 bases in between. Germline-derived CDR1 and CDR2 are LGHDT and YNNKEL (reference sequence). The CDR3 sequence: CASSRLGGRYAYEQYF. The CDR3 coding sequence is TGTGCCAGCAGCCGTCTCGGGGGGCGATACGCCTACGAGCAGTACTTC.

The chain links TRBV7-3 to TRBJ2-1; 8 bases match TRBD2. The CDR3 has 13 residues. After removal of 8 bases from V and 5 bases from J, the junction contained 5 bases not matched to a gene. Germline CDR1 SGHTA, CDR2 FQGTGA. The CDR3 coding sequence is TGTGCCAGCGGCGGGAGGAAAAACAATGAGCAGTTCTTC. This translates into CASGGRKNNEQFF.

The V call is TRBV18, the J call TRBJ2-7; 9 positions agree with TRBD1. This CDR3 has 17 amino acids. V lost 3 bases and J lost 3; bases outside the gene matches: 12. Per germline, CDR1 KGHSH and CDR2 LQKENI. In nucleotides, the CDR3 is TGTGCCAGCTCACCCTTACTGACAGGGGGAACAATCTACGAGCAGTACTTC. It is translated as CASSPLLTGGTIYEQYF.

This chain uses TRBV9 with TRBJ2-2, with 9 bases matching TRBD2. This CDR3 is built from 15 residues. CDR1 SGDLS and CDR2 YYNGEE come from the germline V gene. V trimming: 3 bases; J trimming: 1 base; junction bases outside the gene matches: 1. For the CDR3, the DNA is TGTGCCAGCAGCGGTAGCGGGGGGAACACCGGGGAGCTGTTTTTT. Its protein is CASSGSGGNTGELFF.

The genes are TRBV13 and TRBJ2-2, with TRBD2 as a possible D gene (5 bases). CDR1 is PRHDT and CDR2 is FYEKMQ in the germline V gene (reference sequence). CDR3 length equals 14 residues. V gave up 2 bases and J gave up 4 bases, with 8 bases separating them. The CDR3 sequence is CASSLIRGTGELFF. In nucleotides, the CDR3 is TGTGCCAGCAGCTTAATTCGGGGCACCGGGGAGCTGTTTTTT.

This clone showed up just a few times. The chain carries TRBV12-3 or TRBV12-4 and TRBJ2-1; no definite D call. The length of the CDR3 is 11 residues. Between the trimmed V and J ends, which lost 7 bases and 8 bases, there was a span of 9 bases. The CDR3 DNA sequence: TGTGCCAGCACCCGAGGCGATGAGCAGTTCTTC. This encodes CASTRGDEQFF.